This T cell receptor beta chain is drawn from a study of T cell clones after liver transplantation. Whole-study findings and limits: Conclusions were preliminary, with small, heterogeneous patient groups.

CDR3 length equals 13 residues. The germline gives CDR1 SGHTA, CDR2 FQGNSA. The V end was cut by 5 bases, the J end by 0 bases, with 5 bases between. As to this clone: What it binds is not known.

The method was immunoSEQ multiplex PCR; TCRdb's version includes in-frame clones alone and lacks a portion of them. The sample lists some 50,000 clones, 70% to 75% occurring once. The sample consisted of CD4+ T cells from blood, taken at the 22-month timepoint. The chain recombines TRBV7-2 with TRBJ1-3; D remains unclear. The TCR originated in a human patient who received a liver transplant. Some T cells may have come from the graft donor. This CDR3 is CASSLYSGNTIYF. DNA for the CDR3: TGTGCCAGCAGCCTTTACTCTGGAAACACCATATATTTT.